The rows below give T cell receptor beta chains drawn from one sample of a study of blood T cells in healthy people across ages. TCRdb passed the 5' RACE reads through MiXCR, listing each CDR3 protein once. This table holds about 840,000 distinct CDR3 sequences, roughly 29% found once. These same records also appear under a second study, on T cells of mothers and their children.

Sequencing used blood. Receptors originate from a woman aged 40 to 55 in good health. Each CDR3 is given with its conserved first and last residue. Fields, in order: clone size, V gene, D gene, J gene, CDR3 DNA, CDR3 protein. A D gene is named only where the DNA matches it firmly. Clone sizes are given selectively: once, few, many, or a class where the clone is expanded.

many	TRBV28	TRBD1	TRBJ2-6	TGTGCCAGCAGTACAGGGGGCACTGGGGCCAACGTCCTGACTTTC	CASSTGGTGANVLTF
few	TRBV28	TRBD1	TRBJ1-2	TGTGCCAGCAGTTTATCGTACAGGGGTGGCTACACCTTC	CASSLSYRGGYTF
NA	TRBV11-2	TRBD1	TRBJ2-2	TGTGCCAGCAGCCCGGACAGGGGCCTGCTGTTTTTT	CASSPDRGLLFF
NA	TRBV5-1	TRBD2	TRBJ2-2	TGCGCCAGCAGCATGACTAGCGGGGCCGGGGAGCTGTTTTTT	CASSMTSGAGELFF
NA	TRBV7-9	NA	TRBJ1-2	TGTGCCAGCAGCTCCGCGTGGGGGGATGGCTACACCTTC	CASSSAWGDGYTF
few	TRBV12-3/TRBV12-4	NA	TRBJ2-1	TGTGCCAGCAGTTTTGGAGCATTTGAGCAGTTCTTC	CASSFGAFEQFF
NA	TRBV28	NA	TRBJ2-7	TGTGCCAGCAAGGACAGTTCCTACGAGCAGTACTTC	CASKDSSYEQYF
NA	TRBV9	NA	TRBJ2-5	TGTGCCAGCAGCGTGGGGATGGCTCAAGAGACCCAGTACTTC	CASSVGMAQETQYF
NA	TRBV27	NA	TRBJ2-5	TGTGCCAGCAGCCCATGGGCTGGAGAGACCCAGTACTTC	CASSPWAGETQYF
NA	TRBV20-1	NA	TRBJ1-2	TGCAGTGCTAGAGCGTCGGTCGGATACTATGGCTACACCTTC	CSARASVGYYGYTF
NA	TRBV5-8	TRBD2	TRBJ2-3	TGTGCCAGCACCTGGGGACTAGCGGGGAGCACAGATACGCAGTATTTT	CASTWGLAGSTDTQYF
few	TRBV20-1	NA	TRBJ1-4	TGCAGTGCGGGCACGTGGAATTCGGCAACTAATGAAAAACTGTTTTTT	CSAGTWNSATNEKLFF
NA	TRBV20-1	NA	TRBJ2-5	TGCAGTGCTGAAGATACGGCAGAGTACCAAGAGACCCAGTACTTC	CSAEDTAEYQETQYF
NA	TRBV6-1	NA	TRBJ1-2	TGTGCCAGCAGTGTACGCTATGGCAACACCTTC	CASSVRYGNTF
NA	TRBV25-1	NA	TRBJ1-1	TGTGCCAGCAGTGATCCCACCTACAGGGCAGGAGCTTTCTTT	CASSDPTYRAGAFF
many	TRBV9	NA	TRBJ2-7	TGTGCCAGCAGCGTAGAGCCAGAGTCACAATACGAGCAGTACTTC	CASSVEPESQYEQYF
NA	TRBV7-2	TRBD1	TRBJ1-1	TGTGCCAGCAGCTTTTCTTTGCCAGGGGGCTGGACTGAAGCTTTCTTT	CASSFSLPGGWTEAFF
few	TRBV3-1	TRBD2	TRBJ2-7	TGTGCCAGCAGCCAGGGACTAGCGGGGGGGCTCCACGAGCAGTACTTC	CASSQGLAGGLHEQYF
many	TRBV19	NA	TRBJ2-1	TGTGCCAGTAGTATACAGGATGAGCAGTTCTTC	CASSIQDEQFF
many	TRBV9	NA	TRBJ2-7	TGTGCCAGCAGCGTTACAGATATTACCTACGAGCAGTACTTC	CASSVTDITYEQYF
few	TRBV3-1	NA	TRBJ2-3	TGTGCCAGCAGCCAAGGCAGGGGTTACCTCACAGATACGCAGTATTTT	CASSQGRGYLTDTQYF
NA	TRBV12-5	NA	TRBJ1-2	TGTGCTAGTGGTTTGGGGCCTGGCGGGAGCTACACCTTC	CASGLGPGGSYTF
NA	TRBV6-6	TRBD1	TRBJ2-3	TGTGCCAGCCGGGGACAGCGCACAGATACGCAGTATTTT	CASRGQRTDTQYF
NA	TRBV20-1	NA	TRBJ2-7	TGCAGTGCCAATCGGGGACTCGGCTGCGAGCAGTACTTC	CSANRGLGCEQYF
NA	TRBV10-3	TRBD1	TRBJ1-1	TGTGCCATCAGGACAGGGGGCGCGACTGAAGCTTTCTTT	CAIRTGGATEAFF
NA	TRBV7-9	NA	TRBJ1-1	TGTGCCAGCAGCTTATTAAAGCCCGGGAGTTTGGATGGAGCTTTCTTT	CASSLLKPGSLDGAFF